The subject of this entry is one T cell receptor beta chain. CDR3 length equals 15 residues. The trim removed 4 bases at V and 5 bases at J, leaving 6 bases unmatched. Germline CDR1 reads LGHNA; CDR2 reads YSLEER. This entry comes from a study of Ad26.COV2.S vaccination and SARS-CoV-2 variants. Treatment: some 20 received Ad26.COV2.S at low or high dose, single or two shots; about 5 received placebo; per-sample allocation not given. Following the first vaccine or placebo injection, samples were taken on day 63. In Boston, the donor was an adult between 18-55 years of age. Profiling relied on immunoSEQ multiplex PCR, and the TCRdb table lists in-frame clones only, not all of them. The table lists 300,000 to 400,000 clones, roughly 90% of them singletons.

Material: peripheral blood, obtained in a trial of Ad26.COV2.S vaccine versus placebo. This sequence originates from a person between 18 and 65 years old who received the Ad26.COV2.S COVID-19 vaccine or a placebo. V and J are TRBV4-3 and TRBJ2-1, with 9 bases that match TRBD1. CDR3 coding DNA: TGCGCCAGCAGCCCCGGGACAGGGTGGAACAATGAGCAGTTCTTC. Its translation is CASSPGTGWNNEQFF.